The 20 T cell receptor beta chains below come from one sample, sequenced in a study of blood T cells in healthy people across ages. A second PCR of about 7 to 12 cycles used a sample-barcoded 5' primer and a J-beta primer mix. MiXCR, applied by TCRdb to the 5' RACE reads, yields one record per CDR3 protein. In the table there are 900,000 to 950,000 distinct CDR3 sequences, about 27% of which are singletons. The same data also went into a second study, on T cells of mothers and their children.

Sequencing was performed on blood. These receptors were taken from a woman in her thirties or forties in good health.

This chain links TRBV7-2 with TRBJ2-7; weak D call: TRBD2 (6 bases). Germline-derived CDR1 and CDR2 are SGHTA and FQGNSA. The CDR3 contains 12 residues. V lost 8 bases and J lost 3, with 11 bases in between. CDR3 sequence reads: CASGDLSYEQYF. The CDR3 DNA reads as TGTGCCAGCGGGGACTTGAGCTACGAGCAGTACTTC.

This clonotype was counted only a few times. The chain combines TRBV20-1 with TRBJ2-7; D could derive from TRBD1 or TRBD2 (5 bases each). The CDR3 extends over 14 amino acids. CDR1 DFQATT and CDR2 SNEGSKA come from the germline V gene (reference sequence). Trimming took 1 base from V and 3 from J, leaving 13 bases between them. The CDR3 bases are TGCAGTGCTAGAGCCCGGGACCGTTACTACGAGCAGTACTTC. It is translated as CSARARDRYYEQYF.

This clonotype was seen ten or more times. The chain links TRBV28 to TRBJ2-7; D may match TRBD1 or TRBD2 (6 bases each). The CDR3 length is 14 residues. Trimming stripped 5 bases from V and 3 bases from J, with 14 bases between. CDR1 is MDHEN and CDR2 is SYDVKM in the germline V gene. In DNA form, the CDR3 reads TGTGCCAGCAGTCCTTCGAGGGGGGACTACGAGCAGTACTTC. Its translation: CASSPSRGDYEQYF.

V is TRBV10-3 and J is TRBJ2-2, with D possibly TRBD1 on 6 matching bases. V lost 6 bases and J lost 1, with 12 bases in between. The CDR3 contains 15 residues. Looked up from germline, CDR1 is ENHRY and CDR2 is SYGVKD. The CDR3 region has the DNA TGTGCCATCAGCGCCGGGACAATGAACACCGGGGAGCTGTTTTTT. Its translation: CAISAGTMNTGELFF.

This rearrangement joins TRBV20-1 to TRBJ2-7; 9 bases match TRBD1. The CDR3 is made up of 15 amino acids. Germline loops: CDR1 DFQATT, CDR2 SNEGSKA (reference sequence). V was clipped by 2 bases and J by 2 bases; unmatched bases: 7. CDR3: CSARLPGQGPYEQYF. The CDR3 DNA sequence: TGCAGTGCTAGACTACCGGGACAGGGTCCCTACGAGCAGTACTTC.

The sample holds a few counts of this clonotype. This CDR3 reads CASSTPPSGGYTF. CDR3 coding DNA: TGTGCCAGTAGTACTCCCCCATCGGGCGGCTACACCTTC. The rearrangement joins TRBV19 to TRBJ1-2, with D unclear. Germline-derived CDR1 and CDR2 are LNHDA and SQIVND (reference sequence). This CDR3 is 13 amino acids long. V lost 4 bases, J lost 8 bases, and 14 bases lay in between. The variable domain in full, completed from reference TRBV19 and TRBJ1-2, reads DGGITQSPKYLFRKEGQNVTLSCEQNLNHDAMYWYRQDPGQGLRLIYYSQIVNDFQKGDIAEGYSVSREKKESFPLTVTSAQKNPTAFYLCASSTPPSGGYTFGSGTRLTVV.

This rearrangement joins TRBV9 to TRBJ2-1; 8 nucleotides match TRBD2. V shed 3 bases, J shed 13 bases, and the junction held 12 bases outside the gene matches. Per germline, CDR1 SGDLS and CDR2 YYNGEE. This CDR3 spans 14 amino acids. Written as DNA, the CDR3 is TGTGCCAGCAGCGGCGGGGGGAATCGGAAGACCCAGTTCTTC. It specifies CASSGGGNRKTQFF. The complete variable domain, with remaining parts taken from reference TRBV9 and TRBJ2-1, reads DSGVTQTPKHLITATGQRVTLRCSPRSGDLSVYWYQQSLDQGLQFLIQYYNGEERAKGNILERFSAQQFPDLHSELNLSSLELGDSALYFCASSGGGNRKTQFFGPGTRLTVL.

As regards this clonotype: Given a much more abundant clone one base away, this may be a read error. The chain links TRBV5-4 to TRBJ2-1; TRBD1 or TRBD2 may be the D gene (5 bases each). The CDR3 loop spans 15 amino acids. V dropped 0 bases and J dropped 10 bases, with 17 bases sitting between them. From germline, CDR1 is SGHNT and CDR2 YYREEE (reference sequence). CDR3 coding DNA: TGTGCCAGCAGCTTGGGGGGGTTCAGCTCCTACGAGCAGTTCTTC. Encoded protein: CASSLGGFSSYEQFF.

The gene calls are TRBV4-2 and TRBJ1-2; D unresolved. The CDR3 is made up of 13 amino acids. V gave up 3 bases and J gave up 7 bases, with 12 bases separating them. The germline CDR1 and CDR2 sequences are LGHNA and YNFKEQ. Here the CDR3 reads CASSQDPGFGYTF. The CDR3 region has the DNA TGTGCCAGCAGCCAGGACCCAGGCTTTGGCTACACCTTC.

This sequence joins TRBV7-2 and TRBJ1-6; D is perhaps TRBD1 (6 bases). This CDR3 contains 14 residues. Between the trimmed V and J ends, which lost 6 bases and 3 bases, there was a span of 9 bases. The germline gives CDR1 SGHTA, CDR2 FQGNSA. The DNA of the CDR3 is TGTGCCAGCAGGCAGGACAGCTATAATTCACCCCTCCACTTT. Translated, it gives CASRQDSYNSPLHF.

CDR3 nucleotides: TGCGCCAGCAGCCAAGATTCTAAAGCAAACTACGAGCAGTACTTC. The encoded protein is CASSQDSKANYEQYF. This chain joins TRBV4-1 and TRBJ2-5; no firm D call. The DNA end favors TRBJ2-7, so the J call may be wrong. Germline V gene lookup returns CDR1 MGHRA and CDR2 YSYEKL. The CDR3 extends over 15 amino acids.

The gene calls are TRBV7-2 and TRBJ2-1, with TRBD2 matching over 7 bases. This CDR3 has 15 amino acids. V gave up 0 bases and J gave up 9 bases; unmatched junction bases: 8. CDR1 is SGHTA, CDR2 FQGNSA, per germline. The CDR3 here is CASSLALGGKIEQFF. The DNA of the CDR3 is TGTGCCAGCAGCTTAGCTCTGGGGGGGAAGATTGAGCAGTTCTTC.

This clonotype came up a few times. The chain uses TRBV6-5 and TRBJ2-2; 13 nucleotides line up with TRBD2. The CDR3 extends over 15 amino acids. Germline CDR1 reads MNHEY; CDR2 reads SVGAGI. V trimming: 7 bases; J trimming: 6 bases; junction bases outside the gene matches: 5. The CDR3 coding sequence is TGTGCCAGCACTATAACTAGCGGGGGGGCCGGGGAGCTGTTTTTT. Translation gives CASTITSGGAGELFF.

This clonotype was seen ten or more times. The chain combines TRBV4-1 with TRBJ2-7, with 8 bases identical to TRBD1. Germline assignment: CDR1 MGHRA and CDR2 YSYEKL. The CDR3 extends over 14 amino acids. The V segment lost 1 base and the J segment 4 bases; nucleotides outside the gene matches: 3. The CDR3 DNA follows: TGCGCCAGCAGCCAAGCAGACAGGGGTTACGAGCAGTACTTC. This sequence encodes CASSQADRGYEQYF.

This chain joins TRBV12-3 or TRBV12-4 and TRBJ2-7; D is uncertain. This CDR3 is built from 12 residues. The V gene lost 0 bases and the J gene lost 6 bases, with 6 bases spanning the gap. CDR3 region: CASSLAETEQYF. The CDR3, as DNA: TGTGCCAGCAGTTTAGCAGAGACCGAGCAGTACTTC.

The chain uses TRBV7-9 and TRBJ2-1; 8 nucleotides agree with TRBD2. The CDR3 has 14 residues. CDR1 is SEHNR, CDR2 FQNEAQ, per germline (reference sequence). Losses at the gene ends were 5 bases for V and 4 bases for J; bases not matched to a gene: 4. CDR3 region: CASSPTSAYNEQFF. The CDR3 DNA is TGTGCCAGCAGCCCGACTAGCGCTTACAATGAGCAGTTCTTC.

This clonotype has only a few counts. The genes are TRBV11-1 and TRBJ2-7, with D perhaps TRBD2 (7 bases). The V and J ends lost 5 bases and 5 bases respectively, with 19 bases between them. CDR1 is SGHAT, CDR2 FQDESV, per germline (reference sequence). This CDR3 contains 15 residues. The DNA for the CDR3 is TGTGCCAGCAGCCCAGTAGGGGGGGGCCGGGACGAGCAGTACTTC. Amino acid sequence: CASSPVGGGRDEQYF.

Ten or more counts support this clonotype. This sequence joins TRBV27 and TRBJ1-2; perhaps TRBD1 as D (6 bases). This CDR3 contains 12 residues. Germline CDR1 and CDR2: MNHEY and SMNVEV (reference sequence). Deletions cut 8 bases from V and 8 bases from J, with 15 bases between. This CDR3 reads CASHGAGGGYTF. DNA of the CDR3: TGTGCCAGCCACGGGGCCGGGGGCGGCTACACCTTC.

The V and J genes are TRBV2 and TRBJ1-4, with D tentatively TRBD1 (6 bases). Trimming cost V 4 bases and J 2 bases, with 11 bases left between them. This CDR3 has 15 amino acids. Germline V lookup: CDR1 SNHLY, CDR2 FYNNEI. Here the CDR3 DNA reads TGTGCCAGCAGTGGAAGGGGGTCGACTAATGAAAAACTGTTTTTT. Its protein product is CASSGRGSTNEKLFF.

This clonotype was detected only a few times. The DNA of the CDR3 is TGTGCCAGCAGAAGACAGGGGTACTATGGCTACACCTTC. Residues: CASRRQGYYGYTF. The V gene is TRBV6-5, the J gene TRBJ1-2; 8 bases agree with TRBD1. Germline CDR1 reads MNHEY; CDR2 reads SVGAGI. This CDR3 contains 13 residues. After removal of 6 bases from V and 3 bases from J, the junction contained 3 bases not matched to a gene.